Listed here is a single T cell receptor beta chain. This specimen comes from a study of patients and donors after allogeneic stem cell transplantation. Germline V gene sequence: CDR1 SGHTA, CDR2 FQGNSA. J lost 3 bases, V lost 5 bases, and 4 bases had no gene match. There are 15 residues in the CDR3. MiXCR, applied by TCRdb to the RT-PCR reads, yields one record per CDR3 protein. The sample has roughly 880,000 distinct CDR3 sequences, roughly 18% seen once. Material: blood, either unsorted or a sorted T cell fraction (not recorded which). The chain employs TRBV7-2 and TRBJ2-7; 13 nucleotides line up with TRBD2. The receptor comes from a human donor who was either an allogeneic HSCT recipient or a stem cell or donor lymphocyte infusion donor (not recorded which). It is not recorded whose cells these are; they may come from a transplant donor. Here the CDR3 DNA reads TGTGCCAGCAGCAAGACTAGCGGGGGGTTCTACGAGCAGTACTTC. Translating gives CASSKTSGGFYEQYF.